This T cell receptor (beta chain) came from a study of monozygotic twins with inflammatory bowel disease. There are 16 residues in the CDR3. Germline V gene sequence: CDR1 MDHEN, CDR2 SYDVKM. From whole blood, total RNA was isolated without any sorting of T cells. Eight cDNA synthesis reactions were run for every sample. TCRdb derives one entry per CDR3 protein from the 5' RACE reads, leaving out DNA. The clone table shows more than 300,000 distinct CDR3 sequences, with the ten largest holding 5.6%. This sequence joins TRBV28 and TRBJ1-4; TCRdb selects TRBD1, and the lack of DNA leaves this call unchecked. The origin of this receptor is a human donor with ulcerative colitis or Crohn's disease, or a healthy co-twin of an affected twin (not recorded which). Sequences were obtained from blood. CDR3 in amino acids: CASSLAHGQGAKKLFF.